This TCR beta chain was observed in a study of post-analysis software for immune sequencing data. As for the study in general: The courses of disease that were included comprised relapsing-remitting, secondary progressive and progressive-relapsing multiple sclerosis.

This CDR3 contains 18 residues. The junction had 16 bases not matched to a gene; V was cut back by 5 bases and J by 5 bases. Looked up from germline, CDR1 is PRHDT and CDR2 is FYEKMQ (reference sequence). Study outcomes and limitations: Multiple sclerosis was associated with a significant reduction in normalized Chao1 diversity relative to controls. Five or six TRBV segments were more frequent in patients than controls; TRBV5-6, TRBV5-1 and TRBV20-1 belonged to this group.

About this clonotype: Its antigen is as yet unknown.

Sequencing libraries made from TCR beta cDNA carried unique molecular identifiers. TCRdb redid the calling of the PCR reads with MiXCR, one entry per CDR3 protein. The sample includes fewer than 850,000 distinct CDR3 sequences, roughly 30% seen only once; the top ten take more than 0.45%. V gene TRBV13 combines with J gene TRBJ2-5; TRBD2 matches 11 bases. Sequencing was carried out using blood. The source of this sequence is a girl under 18 with multiple sclerosis. CDR3 in amino acids: CASSRGGALAGVKETQYF. CDR3 coding DNA: TGTGCCAGCAGCCGAGGGGGGGCACTAGCGGGAGTGAAGGAGACCCAGTACTTC.